Listed here is a single T cell receptor (beta chain). Its target is unknown. The source of the sample is a study of T-cell reconstitution after alpha-beta-depleted transplantation in children. Study-level results: At the one-year point after transplant, T-cell counts and TCRbeta diversity were found to come mostly from T cells that had been newly produced.

The library targeted TCRbeta and was prepared with unique molecular identifiers. MiXCR was run by TCRdb on the PCR reads, yielding one entry per CDR3 protein. This sample has hundreds of thousands of distinct CDR3 sequences, with under 15% found just once. This CDR3 has 17 residues. Germline V gives CDR1 SGHTS, CDR2 YDEGEE. V shed 4 bases and J 4 bases; nucleotides not matched to a gene: 14. The sequences come from PBMCs, collected before TCRalphabeta/CD19-depleted stem cell transplant. This receptor was taken from a girl aged 2 to 9 with congenital amegakaryocytic thrombocytopenia, due to receive a stem cell transplant. This rearrangement joins TRBV5-8 to TRBJ2-1, with 7 bases fitting TRBD1. DNA of the CDR3: TGTGCCAGCAGCCATATGACACAGGGGAAACAATACAATGAGCAGTTCTTC. This gives the protein CASSHMTQGKQYNEQFF. The complete variable domain, with remaining parts taken from reference TRBV5-8 and TRBJ2-1, reads EAGVTQSPTHLIKTRGQQATLRCSPISGHTSVYWYQQALGLGLQFLLWYDEGEERNRGNFPPRFSGRQFPNYSSELNVNALELEDSALYLCASSHMTQGKQYNEQFFGPGTRLTVL.